The 27 T cell receptor beta chains below were found in one sample sequenced in a study of T cells in Graves' hyperthyroidism and ophthalmopathy (dated by TCRdb to the late 2010s). The library was made by multiplex PCR. The instrument was an Illumina HiSeq 2000. The TCR beta CDR3 regions were amplified from RNA transcripts. A first-round RT-PCR of the TCR CDR3 used the HTBI primer set with the Qiagen OneStep RT-PCR kit. TCRdb took the public reads, trimmed them with fastp at Q25, ran MiXCR for clone calling and kept in-frame beta chains. Rows with a matching CDR3 protein are joined into one entry that keeps the most common DNA and genes. Counted in this sample were 490,000 or so distinct CDR3 sequences; about 20% of them appeared once. The ten biggest clones cover approximately 54% of the sample. The sequenced sample was blood. The receptors were gathered from a woman between 65 and 79 years old with Graves' ophthalmopathy.

This clonotype occurred many times. V and J are TRBV12-3 or TRBV12-4 and TRBJ2-1; perhaps TRBD1 as D (6 bases). The CDR3 has 17 amino acids. V was cut by 3 bases and J by 7 bases, with 22 bases left in between. Here the CDR3 reads CASSFQVASPTGNEQFF. The CDR3 nucleotides are TGTGCCAGCAGTTTTCAGGTGGCTAGCCCCACAGGGAATGAGCAGTTCTTC.

This clonotype was picked up many times. The V and J genes are TRBV3-1 and TRBJ1-5; D is uncertain. Germline loops: CDR1 LGHDT, CDR2 YNNKEL (reference sequence). The CDR3 length is 14 residues. The V end was cut by 1 base, the J end by 3 bases, with 7 bases between. For the CDR3, the DNA is TGTGCCAGCAGCCAAGCGGGATTCAATCAGCCCCAGCATTTT. This translates into CASSQAGFNQPQHF.

This clonotype showed up just a few times. The chain uses TRBV3-1 and TRBJ1-3, with 7 bases that match TRBD1. The CDR3 has 15 amino acids. Germline lookup yields CDR1 LGHDT and CDR2 YNNKEL (reference sequence). The junction had 5 bases not matched to a gene; V was cut back by 4 bases and J by 2 bases. The DNA for the CDR3 is TGTGCCAGCAGCCCGGCAGGGGGAGCTGGAAACACCATATATTTT. The encoded protein is CASSPAGGAGNTIYF.

This clonotype was seen a few times. The V call is TRBV27, the J call TRBJ2-7; 9 positions match TRBD2. This CDR3 spans 15 amino acids. The germline V gene encodes CDR1 MNHEY and CDR2 SMNVEV (reference sequence). V shed 5 bases and J 4 bases; nucleotides not matched to a gene: 9. The CDR3 DNA reads as TGTGCCAGCAGTCAACCGGGACTAGCTGGGTACGAGCAGTACTTC. Encoded protein: CASSQPGLAGYEQYF.

The V gene is TRBV27, the J gene TRBJ2-1, with TRBD1 identical over 8 bases. This CDR3 region has 16 residues. Germline V lookup: CDR1 MNHEY, CDR2 SMNVEV (reference sequence). V trimming: 6 bases; J trimming: 0 bases; junction bases outside the gene matches: 7. This CDR3 reads CASSTAGGASYNEQFF. In DNA form, the CDR3 reads TGTGCCAGCAGCACCGCAGGGGGCGCCTCCTACAATGAGCAGTTCTTC.

The V gene is TRBV30, the J gene TRBJ2-5, with TRBD1 matching over 7 bases. Germline V gene sequence: CDR1 GTSNPN, CDR2 SVGIG (reference sequence). The CDR3 sequence is 15 residues long. Trimming removed 0 bases from V and 4 bases from J; junction bases left unmatched: 8. CDR3 bases: TGTGCCTGGAGTGTAGGGGGCTTCGAGGGAGAGACCCAGTACTTC. The encoded protein is CAWSVGGFEGETQYF.

The chain is built from TRBV30 and TRBJ1-4; D is unresolved. Germline CDR1 is GTSNPN and CDR2 is SVGIG (reference sequence). The V end lost 4 bases, the J end lost 3 bases, and 12 bases lay between the germline ends. The CDR3 sequence is 14 residues long. The CDR3 here is CAWNRFLSNEKLFF. The CDR3 DNA is TGTGCCTGGAACCGGTTTTTGTCTAATGAAAAACTGTTTTTT.

V gene TRBV28 combines with J gene TRBJ2-4; the D is unclear. Germline assignment: CDR1 MDHEN and CDR2 SYDVKM. Trimming took off 4 bases at V and 7 bases at J, with 2 bases between the two ends. This CDR3 contains 10 residues. CDR3 in amino acids: CASSSNIQYF. Here the CDR3 DNA reads TGTGCCAGCAGTTCTAACATTCAGTACTTC.

A few counts support this clonotype. The rearrangement joins TRBV5-1 to TRBJ2-2; 11 bases fit TRBD1. The CDR3 length is 16 residues. Per the germline V gene, CDR1 is SGHRS and CDR2 is YFSETQ. The trim removed 2 bases at V and 4 bases at J, leaving 4 bases unmatched. The CDR3 region is CASSLGQGAPTGELFF. CDR3 bases: TGCGCCAGCAGCTTAGGACAGGGGGCGCCCACCGGGGAGCTGTTTTTT.

This chain connects TRBV7-2 to TRBJ2-5; D may match TRBD1 or TRBD2 (6 bases each). Germline CDR1 and CDR2: SGHTA and FQGNSA. V lost 5 bases, J lost 5 bases, and 15 bases lay in between. This CDR3 region has 14 residues. The chain's CDR3 is CASSPLGGRETQYF. CDR3 in DNA: TGTGCCAGCAGCCCCCTCGGGGGCCGGGAGACCCAGTACTTC.

In its sample, this clonotype was seen a few times. An end of the junction differs from the germline gene, which may be a read error. The gene calls are TRBV29-1 and TRBJ1-2; 7 positions match TRBD1. The CDR3 contains 13 residues. From germline, CDR1 is SQVTM and CDR2 ANQGSEA. The CDR3 DNA follows: TGCAGCGTTCAAGACAGGGTCCCTTATGGCTACACCTTC. It translates to CSVQDRVPYGYTF.

The chain joins TRBV29-1 to TRBJ1-2; the D is unclear. V lost 3 bases and J lost 4, with 9 bases in between. The CDR3 is 12 amino acids. Germline values: CDR1 SQVTM, CDR2 ANQGSEA. Written as DNA, the CDR3 is TGCAGCGTTGAGGAACTTAGCTATGGCTACACCTTC. Its translation is CSVEELSYGYTF.

This clonotype came up a few times. This sequence joins TRBV20-1 and TRBJ1-6, with 8 bases matching TRBD1. There are 16 residues in the CDR3. CDR1 DFQATT and CDR2 SNEGSKA come from the germline V gene (reference sequence). With 1 base clipped from V and 1 base from J, the junction kept 3 bases outside the gene matches. CDR3 amino acids: CSARARQGSYNSPLHF. The CDR3, as DNA: TGCAGTGCTAGAGCCCGACAGGGGTCCTATAATTCACCCCTCCACTTT.

This clonotype appeared a few times. The chain joins TRBV20-1 to TRBJ1-1; D is ambiguous. The CDR3 consists of 13 residues. With 0 bases removed from V and 3 bases from J, the gap between germline ends came to 8 bases. The germline V gene has CDR1 DFQATT and CDR2 SNEGSKA (reference sequence). DNA for the CDR3: TGCAGTGCTAGAGACTGGGTTGACACTGAAGCTTTCTTT. Translated: CSARDWVDTEAFF.

A single count supports this clonotype. For the CDR3, the DNA is TGTGCCAGCAGGGAACAGGGGGCGGGGGAGCAGTACTTC. It specifies CASREQGAGEQYF. J is TRBJ2-7 and V is TRBV7-9; 9 bases fit TRBD1. CDR1 and CDR2 from the germline V gene are SEHNR and FQNEAQ (reference sequence). V lost 6 bases, J lost 7 bases, and 7 bases stayed unmatched. The CDR3 is 13 residues long.

The chain carries TRBV5-1 and TRBJ2-7; the D is unclear. Looked up from germline, CDR1 is SGHRS and CDR2 is YFSETQ. Trimming pared 0 bases from V and 5 bases from J, leaving 6 bases between. This CDR3 contains 12 residues. The CDR3 protein is CASSLAWDEQYF. The CDR3, as DNA: TGCGCCAGCAGCTTGGCGTGGGACGAGCAGTACTTC.

The chain is built from TRBV4-2 and TRBJ1-1; D is ambiguous. CDR3 length equals 14 residues. The V and J ends lost 0 bases and 3 bases respectively, with 8 bases between them. Germline V gene data show CDR1 as LGHNA and CDR2 as YNFKEQ. CDR3 loop: CASSQEIVDTEAFF. Here the CDR3 DNA reads TGTGCCAGCAGCCAAGAGATAGTGGACACTGAAGCTTTCTTT.

This clonotype came up many times. V is TRBV11-2 and J is TRBJ2-7; 11 nucleotides line up with TRBD2. The CDR3 length is 15 residues. Germline trimming cut 5 bases from V and 1 base from J; bases unmatched to any gene: 4. CDR1 is SGHAT and CDR2 is FQNNGV in the germline V gene. Here the CDR3 reads CASSLTSGTSYEQYF. The CDR3 nucleotides are TGTGCCAGCAGCCTGACTAGCGGGACATCCTACGAGCAGTACTTC.

This rearrangement joins TRBV5-1 to TRBJ2-1, with 9 bases aligning to TRBD1. J gave up 3 bases and V 7 bases, and 8 bases lay outside the gene matches. Germline V lookup: CDR1 SGHRS, CDR2 YFSETQ. The CDR3 runs 15 residues. The CDR3 coding sequence is TGCGCCAGCCGAGTAGGGGACAGGGACTACAATGAGCAGTTCTTC. The encoded protein is CASRVGDRDYNEQFF.

The chain is built from TRBV15 and TRBJ1-2, with 7 positions matching TRBD1. Looked up from germline, CDR1 is LNHNV and CDR2 is YYDKDF (reference sequence). Trimming cost V 3 bases and J 7 bases; bases outside gene matches: 11. CDR3 length: 15 amino acids. CDR3 in amino acids: CATSRDRTGAFGYTF. CDR3 nucleotide sequence: TGTGCCACCAGCAGGGACAGGACGGGGGCGTTTGGCTACACCTTC.

This chain uses TRBV19 with TRBJ1-2, with 9 bases lining up with TRBD1. The CDR3 length is 15 residues. V lost 6 bases and J lost 0; bases outside the gene matches: 5. Per the germline V gene, CDR1 is LNHDA and CDR2 is SQIVND (reference sequence). CDR3 protein: CASSHRGQTNYGYTF. Here the CDR3 DNA reads TGTGCCAGTAGCCACAGGGGGCAGACTAACTATGGCTACACCTTC.

This clonotype was observed a handful of times. The J gene is TRBJ2-4, the V gene TRBV4-3, with D uncertain. This CDR3 contains 15 residues. Trimming took off 0 bases at V and 2 bases at J, with 8 bases between the two ends. Per the germline V gene, CDR1 is LGHNA and CDR2 is YSLEER. This CDR3 reads CASSQDRHSKNIQYF. CDR3 nucleotides: TGCGCCAGCAGCCAAGATCGGCACTCCAAAAACATTCAGTACTTC.

This clonotype was seen many times. V is TRBV30 and J is TRBJ1-4; D is perhaps TRBD1 (6 bases). This CDR3 has 15 amino acids. Trimming pared 0 bases from V and 4 bases from J, leaving 12 bases between. Germline CDR1 GTSNPN, CDR2 SVGIG (reference sequence). The CDR3 spells CAWSVRGQLNEKLFF. CDR3 nucleotide sequence: TGTGCCTGGAGTGTACGGGGGCAGCTTAATGAAAAACTGTTTTTT.

For this clonotype: A read error may be the cause here, since a much bigger clone is one base away. The chain uses TRBV12-3 or TRBV12-4 and TRBJ1-4; tentative D call: TRBD1 (6 bases). The V gene lost 7 bases and the J gene lost 7 bases, with 19 bases spanning the gap. There are 15 residues in the CDR3. DNA for the CDR3: TGTGCCAGCAATCCCAGGACAGAAAGGAGTGAAAAACTGTTTTTT. Its translation is CASNPRTERSEKLFF.

As for this clonotype: One junction end disagrees with the germline gene, perhaps due to a read error. The V gene is TRBV7-7, the J gene TRBJ2-7, with D perhaps matching TRBD1 (6 bases). Germline V CDR1 and CDR2: SSHAT, FNYEAQ (reference sequence). The CDR3 is 15 residues long. CDR3 residues: CASSLAQGSTYEQYF. The CDR3 DNA reads TGTGCTAGCAGCTTAGCGCAGGGGTCAACCTACGAGCAGTACTTC.

This clonotype has more than one count but fewer than ten. The rearrangement uses TRBV11-2 and TRBJ2-6; TRBD1 matches at 8 bases. This CDR3 is 18 amino acids long. CDR1 SGHAT and CDR2 FQNNGV come from the germline V gene. Losses at the gene ends were 6 bases for V and 2 bases for J; bases not matched to a gene: 12. CDR3 sequence (DNA): TGTGCCAGCAGTCTTACCGGGACAGGTTACCCTGGGGCCAACGTCCTGACTTTC. It translates to CASSLTGTGYPGANVLTF.

Details on this clonotype: At one end the junction does not follow the germline gene, possibly because of a read error. The chain recombines TRBV27 with TRBJ2-5, with no clear D. The CDR3 is 12 amino acids. Germline CDR1 and CDR2: MNHEY and SMNVEV (reference sequence). The CDR3 protein is CASSTPGRTHYF. The CDR3 DNA reads TGTGCCAGCAGTACCCCCGGTAGGACCCACTACTTC.